This TCR beta chain was sequenced during a study of beta chain features in type 1 diabetes. With respect to this clone: Its specificity is unknown.

The germline CDR1 and CDR2 sequences are SNHLY and FYNNEI. After removal of 1 base from V and 14 bases from J, the junction contained 12 bases not matched to a gene. The CDR3 totals 15 residues. Sequencing targeted expressed TCRB transcripts, as all isolated RNA had been reverse transcribed. TCRdb's table, derived via immunoSEQ multiplex PCR, lists solely in-frame clones and lacks some. The sample comprises roughly 160,000 clones, around 8% of which are singletons, and about 0.9% rests with the top ten. Study findings and constraints: Moderately but significantly shorter TCRB CDR3s were found in Type 1 diabetes patients in all four CD4+ subsets.

The specimen was central memory CD4+ T cells from blood. This clonotype originated in a middle-aged woman with type 1 diabetes. The genes are TRBV2 and TRBJ2-4; 9 bases are a match to TRBD1. The CDR3 DNA is TGTGCCAGCAGTGAAGGGACATCAGGGACAGGGAAAAAGTACTTC. It is translated as CASSEGTSGTGKKYF.